Described below is a single TCR beta chain sequence and its context. Antigen specificity is unknown. CD45RO negativity and positive selection for CCR7 defined naive CD8 cells, a population that excluded terminally differentiated effector memory CD45RA+ cells. The healthy adult donors were HIV-negative and reported no recent acute infections or vaccinations. All donors were Caucasian adults living in Nashville, Tennessee. The data were taken from a study of shared clonotypes between healthy human individuals. Background on the study: Two women and three men aged 18 to 49 made up the donors. The study, taken as a whole, reports: As a rule, naive subsets had a larger estimated richness than memory subsets.

The CDR3 totals 14 residues. V gave up 6 bases and J gave up 3 bases, with 14 bases separating them. Per germline, CDR1 SEHNR and CDR2 FQNEAQ (reference sequence). Repertoires were generated with immunoSEQ multiplex PCR, while TCRdb's copy carries only in-frame clones and drops some. The sample shows millions of clones, less than 95% of them seen only once. The chain uses TRBV7-9 and TRBJ1-2; weak D call: TRBD1 (5 bases). This receptor was obtained from a man between 18 and 35 years old in good health. The sample consisted of naive CD8+ T cells sorted from blood. The DNA of the CDR3 is TGTGCCAGCAGTGCCGGGACTTTGGACTATGGCTACACCTTC. Translation gives CASSAGTLDYGYTF.